Each of the 9 T cell receptor beta chains below was sequenced from the same sample in a study of shared clonotypes between healthy human individuals. TCRdb's copy holds only in-frame clones and misses some; the assay was immunoSEQ multiplex PCR. Of 1.5 million to 2.5 million clones listed, over 85% are singletons. Terminally differentiated effector memory CD45RA+ cells were excluded from the naive CD8 cells, which were CD45RO-negative and positively selected for CCR7. Material for sequencing was naive CD8+ T cells sorted from blood. These receptor sequences come from a man aged 18 to 35 in good health.

The CDR3 region has the DNA TGCGCCAGCAGCCCCTCTGGGGGGATCATGTATGGCTACACCTTC. Encoded protein: CASSPSGGIMYGYTF. V usage is TRBV4-1 and J usage is TRBJ1-2, with a tentative D call TRBD1 (5 bases). Per the germline V gene, CDR1 is MGHRA and CDR2 is YSYEKL. CDR3 length equals 15 residues. V was shortened by 4 bases and J by 5 bases, with 17 bases between the two germline ends.

This clone was observed a single time. V is TRBV28 and J is TRBJ2-7; D not certain. Germline V CDR1 and CDR2: MDHEN, SYDVKM. The CDR3 has 15 residues. V was clipped by 6 bases and J by 1 base, with 16 bases between them. The DNA of the CDR3 is TGTGCCAGCAGCCCCTCCCCGGCAGCATCCTACGAGCAGTACTTC. Residues: CASSPSPAASYEQYF.

Comments on this clone: A read error may produce the germline difference seen at one junction end. V gene TRBV7-9 combines with J gene TRBJ2-7; maybe TRBD2 (7 bases). The CDR3 is made up of 12 amino acids. Germline lookup yields CDR1 SEHNR and CDR2 FQNEAQ (reference sequence). DNA of the CDR3: TGTGCCAGCAGCTTAGGAGGGGGGGAGCCGTACTTC. Translating gives CASSLGGGEPYF.

V gene TRBV29-1 combines with J gene TRBJ2-5; D possibly corresponds to TRBD1 (8 bases). Per the germline V gene, CDR1 is SQVTM and CDR2 is ANQGSEA. CDR3 length: 13 amino acids. Here the CDR3 reads CRRKDREGETQYF. The CDR3, as DNA: TGCAGGAGGAAGGACAGGGAGGGAGAGACCCAGTACTTC.

As for this clone: This specimen includes other DNA sequences encoding the same CDR3. The V gene is TRBV25-1, the J gene TRBJ2-7; 8 bases align to TRBD1. V gave up 6 bases and J gave up 0 bases; unmatched junction bases: 1. This CDR3 region has 13 residues. Germline V lookup: CDR1 MGHDK, CDR2 SYGVNS. CDR3 sequence (DNA): TGTGCCAGCAGAACAGGGGGCTCCTACGAGCAGTACTTC. Protein product: CASRTGGSYEQYF.

The count of this clone is one. The chain has TRBV5-1 and TRBJ2-1; D gene uncertain. V was clipped by 3 bases and J by 2 bases, with 12 bases between them. CDR3 length: 15 residues. In germline, CDR1 is SGHRS, CDR2 YFSETQ. This CDR3 reads CASSSDPSTYNEQFF. The DNA for the CDR3 is TGCGCCAGCAGCTCCGACCCCTCGACCTACAATGAGCAGTTCTTC.

CDR3 protein: CASLYINYGYTF. The DNA for the CDR3 is TGTGCCAGCCTGTATATTAACTATGGCTACACCTTC. The chain couples TRBV6-1 to TRBJ1-2; D not certain. Germline CDR1 and CDR2: MNHNS and SASEGT. The V gene lost 8 bases and the J gene lost 1 base, with 8 bases spanning the gap. The CDR3 is 12 residues long.

The rearrangement uses TRBV5-6 and TRBJ1-6; the D gene is possibly TRBD1 (6 bases). This CDR3 has 15 residues. The V end was cut by 4 bases, the J end by 7 bases, with 15 bases between. Germline V gene sequence: CDR1 SGHDT, CDR2 YYEEEE. Here the CDR3 reads CASSPGQFLNSPLHF. The CDR3 DNA reads TGTGCCAGCAGCCCCGGACAGTTCTTGAATTCACCCCTCCACTTT. Full variable domain (missing parts from reference TRBV5-6 and TRBJ1-6): DAGVTQSPTHLIKTRGQQVTLRCSPKSGHDTVSWYQQALGQGPQFIFQYYEEEERQRGNFPDRFSGHQFPNYSSELNVNALLLGDSALYLCASSPGQFLNSPLHFGNGTRLTVT.

The chain combines TRBV9 with TRBJ1-6; D unresolved. This CDR3 comprises 15 residues. V dropped 6 bases and J dropped 10 bases, with 20 bases sitting between them. Germline V gene data show CDR1 as SGDLS and CDR2 as YYNGEE. CDR3 protein: CASTPEVAGGSPLHF. CDR3 DNA sequence: TGTGCCAGCACCCCCGAGGTGGCAGGAGGGTCACCCCTCCACTTT.